The 7 T cell receptor beta chains below all came from one sample that was sequenced in a study of T cell changes during pregnancy in multiple sclerosis. Measured with immunoSEQ multiplex PCR; TCRdb has only the in-frame clones, and not every one. Among more than 35,000 clones listed, 88% were seen once. The sequencing here drew on CD4+ T cells from peripheral blood mononuclear cells, taken in the first trimester of pregnancy. Receptor source: a female donor with multiple sclerosis, enrolled in a pregnancy study.

V is TRBV6-1 and J is TRBJ1-2; weak D call: TRBD1 (6 bases). Germline-derived CDR1 and CDR2 are MNHNS and SASEGT. CDR3 length: 15 residues. V was trimmed by 1 base and J by 4 bases, leaving 13 bases between them. The CDR3 DNA reads TGTGCCAGCAGTGAAGGACAGGCCGAGGGCTATGGCTACACCTTC. Its protein is CASSEGQAEGYGYTF.

V and J are TRBV6-1 and TRBJ1-5, with 11 positions matching TRBD1. J was trimmed by 5 bases and V by 7 bases; bases with no gene match: 7. CDR1 is MNHNS, CDR2 SASEGT, per germline. The CDR3 spans 15 residues. The CDR3 DNA reads TGTGCCAGCAACCCCTGGGACAGGGGGGATCAGCCCCAGCATTTT. Translation gives CASNPWDRGDQPQHF.

Only a few counts were recorded for this clone. This chain joins TRBV30 and TRBJ1-1; 10 bases fit TRBD1. This CDR3 has 16 amino acids. Per the germline V gene, CDR1 is GTSNPN and CDR2 is SVGIG (reference sequence). V was clipped by 2 bases and J by 1 base; unmatched bases: 7. CDR3 loop: CAWSRGRDRGNTEAFF. The CDR3 bases are TGTGCCTGGAGTCGCGGCCGGGACAGGGGGAACACTGAAGCTTTCTTT.

Only a few counts were recorded for this clone. The genes are TRBV6-1 and TRBJ1-5; unclear D gene. Deletions cut 11 bases from V and 1 base from J, with 18 bases between. This CDR3 comprises 15 residues. The V gene's germline CDR1 is MNHNS and CDR2 SASEGT. Written as DNA, the CDR3 is TGTGCCGTCACCGAGGGCTACTCCAGCAATCAGCCCCAGCATTTT. Encoded protein: CAVTEGYSSNQPQHF.

The rearrangement uses TRBV6-5 and TRBJ1-1; no definite D call. Germline CDR1 MNHEY, CDR2 SVGAGI. This CDR3 spans 12 amino acids. V dropped 7 bases and J dropped 1 base, with 7 bases sitting between them. In DNA, the CDR3 is TGTGCCAGCATAACACGGAACACTGAAGCTTTCTTT. Amino acid sequence: CASITRNTEAFF.

The V and J genes are TRBV5-5 and TRBJ2-5, with 9 bases identical to TRBD1. The tail of the sequence fits TRBJ2-7 better, so the J call may be wrong. The CDR3 totals 18 residues. Germline CDR1 reads SGHKS; CDR2 reads YYEKEE (reference sequence). CDR3 loop: CASSLREQGAMGSYEQYF. CDR3 in DNA: TGTGCCAGCAGCTTGCGCGAACAGGGGGCGATGGGCTCCTACGAGCAGTACTTC.

The CDR3 loop is CASMGSQGATYGYTF. CDR3 nucleotides: TGTGCCAGCATGGGATCACAGGGGGCTACCTATGGCTACACCTTC. The chain is built from TRBV6-1 and TRBJ1-2; 9 positions match TRBD1. The V segment lost 7 bases and the J segment 4 bases; nucleotides outside the gene matches: 10. This CDR3 region has 15 residues. CDR1 MNHNS and CDR2 SASEGT come from the germline V gene.